These 28 T cell receptor beta chains were sequenced from one sample in a study of cytomegalovirus exposure and HLA in healthy donors (dated by TCRdb to between 2016 and 2019). Libraries were constructed by the immunoSEQ multiplex PCR assay. For the multiplex PCR, a mixture combining 60 forward primers for TCR Vbeta segments and 13 reverse primers for TCR Jbeta segments was used. The table comes from immuneACCESS by way of TCRdb, which keeps in-frame sequences with V and J called. Part of the clones is missing from these tables; in studies checked, under half for an unresolved V gene and the rest for unknown reasons. The sample data list some 150,000 clones, and approximately 80% of these were observed just once. In total, the top ten clones hold around 6.7% of the sample. The material sequenced was PBMCs. Source of these receptors: a woman in her twenties or thirties in good health and CMV-seropositive.

The chain has TRBV2 and TRBJ1-4, with 8 positions matching TRBD1. The CDR3 runs 15 residues. Germline CDR1 and CDR2: SNHLY and FYNNEI. V lost 2 bases to trimming and J lost 9 bases; unmatched junction nucleotides: 8. The CDR3 protein is CASSELWSGGQKLFF. DNA of the CDR3: TGTGCCAGCAGTGAACTTTGGTCAGGGGGCCAAAAACTGTTTTTT. Filled out from reference TRBV2 and TRBJ1-4, the complete variable domain reads EPEVTQTPSHQVTQMGQEVILRCVPISNHLYFYWYRQILGQKVEFLVSFYNNEISEKSEIFDDQFSVERPDGSNFTLKIRSTKLEDSAMYFCASSELWSGGQKLFFGSGTQLSVL.

The chain carries TRBV6-4 and TRBJ2-1; D unclear. The germline gives CDR1 MRHNA, CDR2 SNTAGT. Trimming left V 5 bases short and J 5 bases short, with 13 bases between. The CDR3 sequence is 14 residues long. In nucleotides, the CDR3 is TGTGCCAGCAGTTCCGAGGCGGAGCACAATGAGCAGTTCTTC. This gives the protein CASSSEAEHNEQFF.

The V and J genes are TRBV7-3 and TRBJ2-7; 8 bases match TRBD1. V gave up 5 bases and J gave up 6 bases; unmatched junction bases: 6. The CDR3 extends over 13 amino acids. Germline assignment: CDR1 SGHTA and CDR2 FQGTGA. CDR3 DNA sequence: TGTGCCAGCAGCCCGGGACAGGTTGGCGAGCAGTACTTC. Translation: CASSPGQVGEQYF. The whole variable domain, remainder taken from reference TRBV7-3 and TRBJ2-7, is GAGVSQTPSNKVTEKGKYVELRCDPISGHTALYWYRQSLGQGPEFLIYFQGTGAADDSGLPNDRFFAVRPEGSVSTLKIQRTERGDSAVYLCASSPGQVGEQYFGPGTRLTVT.

DNA for the CDR3: TGTGCCAGCAGCCTTCATAGCGGGGGAGGCACAGATACGCAGTATTTT. This encodes CASSLHSGGGTDTQYF. This chain joins TRBV7-2 and TRBJ2-3, with 9 bases aligning to TRBD2. The V segment lost 5 bases and the J segment 1 base; nucleotides outside the gene matches: 7. The germline V gene encodes CDR1 SGHTA and CDR2 FQGNSA. The CDR3 is 16 residues long.

The chain combines TRBV28 with TRBJ2-7, with a tentative D call TRBD1 (6 bases). Per the germline V gene, CDR1 is MDHEN and CDR2 is SYDVKM. The CDR3 covers 15 residues. V lost 5 bases, J lost 2 bases, and 16 bases lay in between. The CDR3 loop reads CASSPNLDRTYEQYF. In DNA form, the CDR3 reads TGTGCCAGCAGTCCGAATCTTGACAGGACCTACGAGCAGTACTTC.

The sample holds a few counts of this clone. The rearrangement joins TRBV4-3 to TRBJ1-2, with D unclear. V dropped 0 bases and J dropped 5 bases, with 7 bases sitting between them. The CDR3 length is 13 residues. CDR1 and CDR2 from the germline V gene are LGHNA and YSLEER. In nucleotides, the CDR3 is TGCGCCAGCAGCCAAGAAAGCGGGTATGGCTACACCTTC. Amino acid sequence: CASSQESGYGYTF.

This chain joins TRBV9 and TRBJ1-2, with D possibly being TRBD1 (6 bases). V shed 3 bases and J shed 8 bases, with 17 bases lying between them. The length of the CDR3 is 14 residues. Germline V gives CDR1 SGDLS, CDR2 YYNGEE. CDR3 DNA sequence: TGTGCCAGCAGCGCGAGGACAGCGGGGAGCGGCTACACCTTC. Residues: CASSARTAGSGYTF.

The chain combines TRBV7-6 with TRBJ2-7, with TRBD2 as a possible D gene (7 bases). The V gene lost 4 bases and the J gene lost 4 bases, with 14 bases spanning the gap. CDR1 and CDR2 from the germline V gene are SGHVS and FNYEAQ. There are 14 residues in the CDR3. CDR3 in DNA: TGTGCCAGCAGCTACCGGGGGGCCGAGTACGAGCAGTACTTC. Translation gives CASSYRGAEYEQYF. Variable domain in full (rest from reference TRBV7-6 and TRBJ2-7): GAGVSQSPRYKVTKRGQDVALRCDPISGHVSLYWYRQALGQGPEFLTYFNYEAQQDKSGLPNDRFSAERPEGSISTLTIQRTEQRDSAMYRCASSYRGAEYEQYFGPGTRLTVT.

Only a few counts were recorded for this clone. The J gene is TRBJ1-6, the V gene TRBV6-5; D perhaps matches TRBD1 (6 bases). The CDR3 runs to 16 residues. The ends were cut back, 4 bases at V and 9 bases at J, with 19 bases in the middle. CDR1 and CDR2 (germline): MNHEY, SVGAGI. The CDR3 region has the DNA TGTGCCAGCAGTTCTGTACAGGGTGGCGTTTCTTCACCCCTCCACTTT. As protein: CASSSVQGGVSSPLHF.

The chain uses TRBV6-5 and TRBJ1-5; the D gene is possibly TRBD1 (5 bases). Germline assignment: CDR1 MNHEY and CDR2 SVGAGI. V shed 3 bases and J shed 4 bases, with 10 bases lying between them. The CDR3 covers 14 residues. The CDR3: CASSYRGENQPQHF. The CDR3 nucleotides read TGTGCCAGCAGTTATCGGGGGGAAAATCAGCCCCAGCATTTT.

Points on this clone: The missing conserved phenylalanine or tryptophan at the end of this CDR3 makes a read error likely. The genes are TRBV19 and TRBJ1-6; possibly TRBD1 for D (5 bases). Trimming left V 5 bases short and J 4 bases short, with 18 bases between. This CDR3 spans 17 amino acids. CDR1 LNHDA and CDR2 SQIVND come from the germline V gene (reference sequence). The CDR3 sequence is CASSPRFGRGYNSPLHL. The CDR3, as DNA: TGTGCCAGTAGTCCGAGATTTGGGAGGGGATATAATTCACCCCTCCACCTT.

CDR3 region: CASSVTTGNTEAFF. Here the CDR3 DNA reads TGTGCCAGCAGCGTGACAACAGGGAACACTGAAGCTTTCTTT. The chain combines TRBV9 with TRBJ1-1; tentatively, D is TRBD1 (5 bases). Trimming cost V 2 bases and J 1 base, with 9 bases left between them. This CDR3 spans 14 amino acids. Looked up from germline, CDR1 is SGDLS and CDR2 is YYNGEE. The variable domain in full, with the rest retrieved from reference TRBV9 and TRBJ1-1, is DSGVTQTPKHLITATGQRVTLRCSPRSGDLSVYWYQQSLDQGLQFLIQYYNGEERAKGNILERFSAQQFPDLHSELNLSSLELGDSALYFCASSVTTGNTEAFFGQGTRLTVV.

This rearrangement joins TRBV6-1 to TRBJ2-2; tentatively, D is TRBD1 (6 bases). Per the germline V gene, CDR1 is MNHNS and CDR2 is SASEGT. V was cut by 5 bases and J by 7 bases, with 14 bases left in between. CDR3 size: 14 residues. Here the CDR3 reads CASSYRQVVGELFF. The CDR3 nucleotides are TGTGCCAGCAGTTATAGACAGGTTGTCGGGGAGCTGTTTTTT.

The chain joins TRBV10-3 to TRBJ2-7; 9 nucleotides agree with TRBD2. The germline CDR1 and CDR2 sequences are ENHRY and SYGVKD. The CDR3 sequence is 15 residues long. V shed 6 bases, J shed 6 bases, and the junction held 12 bases outside the gene matches. The CDR3 here is CAISRQAGGPSEQYF. DNA for the CDR3: TGTGCCATCAGCCGCCAGGCGGGGGGGCCGAGCGAGCAGTACTTC.

This chain's CDR3 is CASSLDRSNSPLHF. The CDR3 bases are TGTGCCAGCAGCTTGGACAGGTCAAATTCACCCCTCCACTTT. This chain connects TRBV5-4 to TRBJ1-6; TRBD1 is a possible D gene (5 bases). From germline, CDR1 is SGHNT and CDR2 YYREEE (reference sequence). This CDR3 has 14 amino acids. V was shortened by 0 bases and J by 7 bases, with 8 bases between the two germline ends.

The chain employs TRBV18 and TRBJ1-1, with TRBD1 identical over 8 bases. The CDR3 loop spans 17 amino acids. The germline gives CDR1 KGHSH, CDR2 LQKENI. The V and J ends lost 3 bases and 4 bases, in that order; junction bases with no gene match: 13. The CDR3 DNA reads TGTGCCAGCTCACCGGCGCAGGGGGCCTGGTCTTTCACTGAAGCTTTCTTT. This sequence encodes CASSPAQGAWSFTEAFF. The complete variable domain, with remaining parts taken from reference TRBV18 and TRBJ1-1, reads NAGVMQNPRHLVRRRGQEARLRCSPMKGHSHVYWYRQLPEEGLKFMVYLQKENIIDESGMPKERFSAEFPKEGPSILRIQQVVRGDSAAYFCASSPAQGAWSFTEAFFGQGTRLTVV.

The chain couples TRBV9 to TRBJ1-5, with no clear D. This CDR3 spans 15 amino acids. Trimming took off 3 bases at V and 3 bases at J, with 13 bases between the two ends. The germline V gene has CDR1 SGDLS and CDR2 YYNGEE. The CDR3: CASSADTTNNQPQHF. The CDR3 DNA reads as TGTGCCAGCAGCGCCGACACGACAAACAATCAGCCCCAGCATTTT.

The rearrangement links TRBV6-5 to TRBJ2-3; D gene ambiguous. V lost 2 bases, J lost 6 bases, and 9 bases lay in between. CDR1 MNHEY and CDR2 SVGAGI come from the germline V gene. The CDR3 consists of 13 residues. This CDR3 is CASSYTYHDTQYF. CDR3 nucleotides: TGTGCCAGCAGTTACACCTACCACGATACGCAGTATTTT.

The genes are TRBV11-2 and TRBJ1-1; 7 nucleotides align to TRBD1. V shed 4 bases, J shed 3 bases, and the junction held 8 bases outside the gene matches. Per the germline V gene, CDR1 is SGHAT and CDR2 is FQNNGV. The CDR3 contains 15 residues. CDR3 sequence reads: CASSSQRQGYTEAFF. CDR3 coding DNA: TGTGCCAGCAGCTCCCAAAGACAGGGATACACTGAAGCTTTCTTT.

The chain joins TRBV4-3 to TRBJ2-7; D may be TRBD1 (6 bases). This CDR3 region has 15 residues. Per the germline V gene, CDR1 is LGHNA and CDR2 is YSLEER. V was cut by 1 base and J by 4 bases, with 14 bases left in between. The CDR3 reads CASSQAPGHKYEQYF. In DNA, the CDR3 is TGCGCCAGCAGCCAAGCCCCGGGACACAAATACGAGCAGTACTTC.

The chain recombines TRBV28 with TRBJ1-5, with D perhaps TRBD1 (5 bases). The V gene lost 0 bases and the J gene lost 0 bases, with 9 bases spanning the gap. The CDR3 is 16 amino acids. Germline V gives CDR1 MDHEN, CDR2 SYDVKM. CDR3 loop: CASSLWGGGSNQPQHF. As DNA, the CDR3 is TGTGCCAGCAGTTTATGGGGCGGGGGTAGCAATCAGCCCCAGCATTTT.

The genes are TRBV5-4 and TRBJ1-3, with TRBD1 identical over 7 bases. Germline V CDR1 and CDR2: SGHNT, YYREEE (reference sequence). Germline trimming cut 0 bases from V and 7 bases from J; bases unmatched to any gene: 7. The CDR3 is made up of 15 amino acids. The chain's CDR3 is CASSLASTGRNTIYF. CDR3 sequence (DNA): TGTGCCAGCAGCTTGGCCTCGACAGGGAGGAACACCATATATTTT. The whole variable domain, remainder taken from reference TRBV5-4 and TRBJ1-3, is ETGVTQSPTHLIKTRGQQVTLRCSSQSGHNTVSWYQQALGQGPQFIFQYYREEENGRGNFPPRFSGLQFPNYSSELNVNALELDDSALYLCASSLASTGRNTIYFGEGSWLTVV.

This chain links TRBV19 with TRBJ2-7, with a possible D match to TRBD1 (6 bases). V shed 2 bases and J shed 1 base, with 15 bases lying between them. The CDR3 runs 16 residues. From germline, CDR1 is LNHDA and CDR2 SQIVND (reference sequence). CDR3 protein: CASSISRTAISYEQYF. DNA for the CDR3: TGTGCCAGTAGTATAAGCAGGACAGCGATTTCCTACGAGCAGTACTTC.

The genes are TRBV18 and TRBJ2-3; 12 nucleotides agree with TRBD2. Germline V gene sequence: CDR1 KGHSH, CDR2 LQKENI. This CDR3 has 18 amino acids. The V and J ends lost 3 bases and 1 base, in that order; junction bases with no gene match: 8. Here the CDR3 DNA reads TGTGCCAGCTCACCGGCTAGCGGGGGGGCCTTCGGCACAGATACGCAGTATTTT. Its translation is CASSPASGGAFGTDTQYF.

The chain has TRBV5-1 and TRBJ1-1; tentatively, D is TRBD1 (5 bases). V was shortened by 4 bases and J by 5 bases, with 9 bases between the two germline ends. Per the germline V gene, CDR1 is SGHRS and CDR2 is YFSETQ. The CDR3 totals 12 residues. The CDR3 DNA follows: TGCGCCAGCAGCGGCGGGGGAACTGAAGCTTTCTTT. Protein sequence: CASSGGGTEAFF.

The chain uses TRBV4-1 and TRBJ1-1; 9 positions agree with TRBD1. The CDR3 is 16 residues long. Germline loops: CDR1 MGHRA, CDR2 YSYEKL. Trimming at V came to 4 bases and at J to 2 bases, leaving 8 bases not matched to a gene. CDR3 nucleotide sequence: TGCGCCAGCAGCCGGACAGGGGCGGGCGGAAACACTGAAGCTTTCTTT. Its translation: CASSRTGAGGNTEAFF.

This chain links TRBV13 with TRBJ2-1; 7 bases map to TRBD2. V gave up 5 bases and J gave up 7 bases; unmatched junction bases: 5. Germline loops: CDR1 PRHDT, CDR2 FYEKMQ (reference sequence). The CDR3 has 13 amino acids. DNA of the CDR3: TGTGCCAGCAGCCCAGGACTAGGAAATGAGCAGTTCTTC. It translates to CASSPGLGNEQFF. The variable domain in full, completed from reference TRBV13 and TRBJ2-1, reads AAGVIQSPRHLIKEKRETATLKCYPIPRHDTVYWYQQGPGQDPQFLISFYEKMQSDKGSIPDRFSAQQFSDYHSELNMSSLELGDSALYFCASSPGLGNEQFFGPGTRLTVL.

CDR3 amino acids: CASRPRVRGNQPQHF. In DNA, the CDR3 is TGTGCCAGCAGACCCAGGGTTCGGGGCAATCAGCCCCAGCATTTT. The chain combines TRBV6-6 with TRBJ1-5; maybe TRBD1 (5 bases). Trimming took 6 bases from V and 2 from J, leaving 14 bases between them. The germline V gene encodes CDR1 MNHNY and CDR2 SVGAGI (reference sequence). The CDR3 sequence is 15 residues long.